Each of the 16 T cell receptor beta chains below was sequenced from the same sample in a study of CD8+CD57+ T cells in acquired aplastic anemia. TCR beta VDJ and CDR3 profiles were obtained from a genomic DNA template. TCRdb processed the reads anew with MiXCR; each CDR3 protein has one entry. The profile shows 150,000 to 180,000 distinct CDR3 sequences, about 48% of them singletons. Only patients with CD8+CD57+ cell expansion on flow cytometry were chosen for sequencing. Sequencing was carried out using sorted CD4+, CD8+, or CD8+CD57+ T cells (not recorded which) from PBMCs. These receptors were collected from a human donor with aplastic anemia.

This clonotype has at least ten counts. CDR3 coding DNA: TGTGCCAGCAGCTTAGCGTCCGGGGATCGGGGCTACACCTTC. Amino acids: CASSLASGDRGYTF. V gene TRBV7-9 combines with J gene TRBJ1-2; unclear D gene. V lost 0 bases and J lost 8, with 13 bases in between. CDR3 length equals 14 residues. Germline V gene lookup returns CDR1 SEHNR and CDR2 FQNEAQ (reference sequence).

This clonotype was counted many times. The chain employs TRBV7-9 and TRBJ1-4, with D perhaps matching TRBD1 (6 bases). The CDR3 spans 15 residues. Germline values: CDR1 SEHNR, CDR2 FQNEAQ (reference sequence). The V gene lost 1 base and the J gene lost 5 bases, with 11 bases spanning the gap. CDR3 residues: CASSLVVGQNEKLFF. The CDR3 coding sequence is TGTGCCAGCAGCTTAGTCGTCGGACAGAATGAAAAACTGTTTTTT.

The chain recombines TRBV19 with TRBJ1-2; 9 positions match TRBD1. The CDR3 contains 15 residues. V lost 4 bases and J lost 4; bases outside the gene matches: 7. Germline V CDR1 and CDR2: LNHDA, SQIVND (reference sequence). This CDR3 is CASSREGTGIYGYTF. The CDR3 nucleotides are TGTGCCAGTAGTAGAGAGGGGACAGGGATCTATGGCTACACCTTC.

Comment on this clonotype: At one of its ends the junction is not consistent with the germline gene, which may arise from a read error. V and J are TRBV15 and TRBJ1-1, with TRBD1 identical over 7 bases. The CDR3 runs 11 residues. Looked up from germline, CDR1 is LNHNV and CDR2 is YYDKDF (reference sequence). CDR3 DNA sequence: TGTGCCACCAGCTCCGGACCGGGACAGCGATTT. This translates into CATSSGPGQRF.

V is TRBV4-1 and J is TRBJ1-1; D possibly corresponds to TRBD1 (5 bases). The CDR3 covers 13 residues. Trimming shortened V by 4 bases and J by 1 base, and 7 bases separated the two germline ends. The V gene's germline CDR1 is MGHRA and CDR2 YSYEKL. DNA of the CDR3: TGCGCCAGCAGCCGACAGACGAACACTGAAGCTTTCTTT. Translation: CASSRQTNTEAFF.

This chain joins TRBV29-1 and TRBJ2-1; the D gene is possibly TRBD1 (5 bases). Trimming cost V 7 bases and J 4 bases, with 11 bases left between them. The germline CDR1 and CDR2 sequences are SQVTM and ANQGSEA. This CDR3 comprises 12 residues. For the CDR3, the DNA is TGCAGCGCCGCGGACACGTACAATGAGCAGTTCTTC. Protein sequence: CSAADTYNEQFF.

DNA for the CDR3: TGCAGCGTTGATGACGGGGATACGCAGTATTTT. Protein product: CSVDDGDTQYF. The rearrangement uses TRBV29-1 and TRBJ2-3; D unclear. Germline V CDR1 and CDR2: SQVTM, ANQGSEA. V gave up 3 bases and J gave up 6 bases, with 7 bases separating them. The CDR3 sequence is 11 residues long.

This clonotype occurred a few times. The genes are TRBV25-1 and TRBJ2-1; D is uncertain. The CDR3 sequence is 15 residues long. Trimming cost V 5 bases and J 8 bases, with 19 bases left between them. The germline gives CDR1 MGHDK, CDR2 SYGVNS. The CDR3 region is CASSPRLGQDDEQFF. CDR3 sequence (DNA): TGTGCCAGCAGTCCCCGCCTAGGTCAGGACGATGAGCAGTTCTTC.

A single count supports this clonotype. The chain couples TRBV7-2 to TRBJ1-2; D unresolved. The CDR3 runs to 12 residues. Germline V lookup: CDR1 SGHTA, CDR2 FQGNSA. Trimming removed 5 bases at V and 4 bases at J, with 8 bases between. The chain's CDR3 is CASSQSLYGYTF. The CDR3, as DNA: TGTGCCAGCAGCCAATCCCTCTATGGCTACACCTTC.

This chain links TRBV7-7 with TRBJ1-6; 9 positions agree with TRBD1. Losses at the gene ends were 2 bases for V and 7 bases for J; bases not matched to a gene: 3. This CDR3 is built from 15 residues. Germline V gene lookup returns CDR1 SSHAT and CDR2 FNYEAQ (reference sequence). The CDR3 here is CASSLNDRGNSPLHF. Here the CDR3 DNA reads TGTGCCAGCAGCTTAAATGACAGGGGGAATTCACCCCTCCACTTT.

This clonotype appeared many times. The rearrangement uses TRBV5-6 and TRBJ1-1, with D uncertain. The germline CDR1 and CDR2 sequences are SGHDT and YYEEEE. V was shortened by 3 bases and J by 2 bases, with 8 bases between the two germline ends. The CDR3 loop spans 13 amino acids. CDR3 sequence: CASSSAGNTEAFF. The CDR3 nucleotides read TGTGCCAGCAGCTCCGCTGGAAACACTGAAGCTTTCTTT.

The chain has TRBV9 and TRBJ2-7, with D possibly being TRBD2 (5 bases). The CDR3 sequence is 15 residues long. Trimming took 3 bases from V and 5 from J, leaving 18 bases between them. CDR1 SGDLS and CDR2 YYNGEE come from the germline V gene. DNA of the CDR3: TGTGCCAGCAGCGGAGGACCGGGCTTCGGGAACGAGCAGTACTTC. It encodes CASSGGPGFGNEQYF.

This clonotype was seen a handful of times. The chain has TRBV6-5 and TRBJ2-5; TRBD2 matches 9 bases. Germline V gene lookup returns CDR1 MNHEY and CDR2 SVGAGI. This CDR3 is built from 18 residues. V shed 6 bases, J shed 2 bases, and the junction held 16 bases outside the gene matches. The CDR3 sequence: CASRFSKRGATPQETQYF. The DNA for the CDR3 is TGTGCCAGCAGGTTCTCGAAGCGGGGGGCCACCCCGCAAGAGACCCAGTACTTC.

In its sample, this clonotype was seen a few times. V gene TRBV7-6 combines with J gene TRBJ2-7; possible D gene TRBD2, 6 bases. Trimming shortened V by 8 bases and J by 7 bases, and 18 bases separated the two germline ends. There are 13 residues in the CDR3. Germline V gene lookup returns CDR1 SGHVS and CDR2 FNYEAQ. The CDR3 here is CASAPTGVEEQYF. In DNA form, the CDR3 reads TGTGCCAGCGCGCCGACGGGGGTCGAGGAGCAGTACTTC.

The chain links TRBV25-1 to TRBJ1-2, with D maybe TRBD1 (6 bases). Germline lookup yields CDR1 MGHDK and CDR2 SYGVNS. Trimming cost V 5 bases and J 0 bases, with 10 bases left between them. The CDR3 runs to 14 residues. CDR3 DNA sequence: TGTGCCAGCAGTCAAAACAGGGCTAACTATGGCTACACCTTC. Translation: CASSQNRANYGYTF.

This clonotype was observed many times. V usage is TRBV4-2 and J usage is TRBJ1-6; D is undetermined. The CDR3 is 13 amino acids. Germline CDR1 is LGHNA and CDR2 is YNFKEQ. Deletions cut 5 bases from V and 9 bases from J, with 11 bases between. The CDR3 bases are TGTGCCAGCAGCGAGGGAGGTAGTTCACCCCTCCACTTT. This translates into CASSEGGSSPLHF.